This TCR beta chain was found in a study of T-cell memory formation after mild COVID-19 (dated by TCRdb to the early 2020s). Concerning the study at large: TCR sequence clusters from the two donors were largely donor specific. Longitudinal TCRalpha and TCRbeta repertoire sequencing tracked T-cell clones expanding and contracting after mild COVID-19 in a couple of donors. The cohort comprised two young, previously healthy adult volunteers, one female and one male.

Trimming removed 11 bases from V and 7 bases from J; the gene matches leave 14 bases unexplained. CDR1 MDHEN and CDR2 SYDVKM were looked up in the germline V gene. The CDR3 contains 15 residues, cysteine and phenylalanine counted. Here the CDR3 DNA is all that survives: 45 bases in frame from base 1. Sequencing was performed on an Illumina NovaSeq 6000. TCRalpha and TCRbeta cDNA libraries were built by 5'RACE with constant-segment primers, adding sample barcodes and unique molecular identifiers. RNA was extracted from every sample with Trizol reagent. Library amplification was performed in two PCR steps, and a second sample barcode and Illumina TruSeq adapters were introduced in the second step. Sequencing of the libraries was done on an Illumina NovaSeq, producing 2 x 150 bp paired-end reads. The original pipeline was this. Reads were demultiplexed and collapsed into UMI-guided consensus sequences with migec v1.2.7. Using mixcr v2.1.11, UMI consensuses were aligned to TRA and TRB V and J templates and then assembled into clonotypes. Expanded or contracted clonotypes were those called significant by both edgeR and NoisET, with noise models trained on biological replicates. For edgeR calls, the thresholds were a false discovery rate-adjusted p below 0.01 and a log2 fold-change of 1. As an exploratory analysis of dynamics, max-normalized trajectories of the 1000 most abundant clonotypes were examined by PCA with hierarchical clustering. The CD4 or CD8 phenotype of responding clones was assigned using the separately sequenced CD4+ and CD8+ repertoires. The public sequencing data were trimmed at Q25 with fastp and processed into clonotypes with MiXCR by TCRdb, which kept only in-frame beta chains. One record per CDR3 amino acid sequence lists the most common genes and DNA. These V and J calls are TCRdb output, not the study's own analysis. This sample gives approximately 340,000 distinct CDR3 sequences in total; around 15% of them show up just once. The ten most abundant clones make up about 20% of the sample.

General study outcomes and caveats: The study covered only a couple of mild cases, and larger cohorts including severe cases with pre-infection samples were considered necessary. Some responding clones were found in pre-infection memory, which suggests that pre-existing cross-reactive memory T cells took part in the SARS-CoV-2 response. Contracting CD4+ clones turned up mainly in the CM and EM memory subsets, whereas EMRA was where CD8+ clones were enriched. Clones that contracted from day 15 to 85 showed balanced CD4/CD8 phenotypes, whereas a second wave of clones that expanded from day 15 to 37 leaned towards CD4+. SARS-CoV-2 specificity of the second-wave clones peaking on day 37 was not confirmed.

PBMCs were isolated by Ficoll-Paque density gradient centrifugation. This clonotype was recorded at least ten times. This receptor's antigen is unknown. Per-base qualities were not stored, and no clone one base away is much larger. The clonotype comes from a man aged 18 to 29 who had mild COVID-19 (a few samples of this study predate the infection). The sample titles of this study are shuffled in the database, so cell type and time point are left out; the donor was told from shared clones. Sequencing was carried out using PBMCs or a T cell subset sorted from them (not recorded which). The chain is assembled from TRBV28 and TRBJ2-1; TRBD2 lines up with 10 middle nucleotides. Read as DNA, the sequence is TGTGCCCTCAACGGGCCTAGCGGGGGCCTTAATGAGCAGTTCTTC. Translation gives CALNGPSGGLNEQFF.